The entry that follows covers one T cell receptor beta chain sequence. This clone's antigen is unknown. Base qualities were left out, and no much larger clone turns up one base away. The CDR3 runs 15 amino acids, cysteine and phenylalanine included. Only the CDR3 DNA stays, 45 bases, in frame from base 1. Relative to germline, V is 1 base shorter and J is 3 bases shorter, with 11 bases between their ends. CDR1 and CDR2, per the germline V gene (reference sequence), are SGHAT and FQDESV. The library was obtained by the immunoSEQ multiplex PCR assay. The source is immuneACCESS, and TCRdb retained only in-frame sequences with V and J called. Part of the clones is not carried over; for the studies checked, unresolved V genes explain less than half of this, and the remainder is unexplained. The sample has approximately 25,000 clones on record, about 89% of them singletons. Together, the top ten hold around 13% of the sample.

The sample belongs to a study of T cell changes during pregnancy in multiple sclerosis (dated by TCRdb to about 2019). For the wider study: Changes in the T cell repertoire over the course of pregnancy were examined in this study in women with multiple sclerosis.

The receptor comes from a female donor in good health, enrolled as a control in a pregnancy study. The sequencing used CD8+ T cells from peripheral blood mononuclear cells, collected in the first trimester of pregnancy. This chain joins TRBV11-1 to TRBJ2-3; TRBD2 is a possible D gene, resting on 7 matching bases. CDR3 sequence: CASSLEGGVTDTQYF. The DNA sequence reads TGTGCCAGCAGCTTAGAAGGGGGGGTGACAGATACGCAGTATTTT.